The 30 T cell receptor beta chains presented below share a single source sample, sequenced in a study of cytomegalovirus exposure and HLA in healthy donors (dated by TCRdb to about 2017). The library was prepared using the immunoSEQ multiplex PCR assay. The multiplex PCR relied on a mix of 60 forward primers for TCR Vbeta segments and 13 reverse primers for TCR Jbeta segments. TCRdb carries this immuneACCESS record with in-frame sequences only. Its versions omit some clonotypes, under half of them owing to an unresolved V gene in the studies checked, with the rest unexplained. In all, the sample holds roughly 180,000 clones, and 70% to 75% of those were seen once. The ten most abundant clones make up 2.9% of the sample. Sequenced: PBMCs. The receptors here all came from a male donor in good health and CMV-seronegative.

The CDR3 region is CASSHVQGWTEAFF. The DNA of the CDR3 is TGCGCCAGCAGCCATGTACAGGGGTGGACTGAAGCTTTCTTT. The chain joins TRBV4-1 to TRBJ1-1; TRBD1 aligns across 7 bases. The CDR3 covers 14 residues. V dropped 3 bases and J dropped 5; count of bases not matched to a gene: 6. From germline, CDR1 is MGHRA and CDR2 YSYEKL.

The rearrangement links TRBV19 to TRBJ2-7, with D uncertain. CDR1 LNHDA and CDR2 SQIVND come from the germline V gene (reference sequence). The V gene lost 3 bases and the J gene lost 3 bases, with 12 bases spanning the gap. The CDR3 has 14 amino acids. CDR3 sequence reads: CASSIKHRHYEQYF. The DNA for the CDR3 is TGTGCCAGTAGTATTAAGCACCGCCACTACGAGCAGTACTTC.

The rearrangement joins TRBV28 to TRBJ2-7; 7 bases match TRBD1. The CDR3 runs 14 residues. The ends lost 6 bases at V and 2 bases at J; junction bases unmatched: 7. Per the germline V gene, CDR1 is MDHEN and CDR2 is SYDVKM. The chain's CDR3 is CASSWAGTAYEQYF. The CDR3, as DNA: TGTGCCAGCAGCTGGGCCGGGACAGCCTACGAGCAGTACTTC.

The DNA for the CDR3 is TGTGCCAGCAGTGAGGACAGGGGTGGTCAGCCCCAGCATTTT. The encoded protein is CASSEDRGGQPQHF. The V call is TRBV6-5, the J call TRBJ1-5; 9 nucleotides match TRBD1. V lost 5 bases and J lost 6; bases outside the gene matches: 5. The CDR3 length is 14 residues. Germline assignment: CDR1 MNHEY and CDR2 SVGAGI.

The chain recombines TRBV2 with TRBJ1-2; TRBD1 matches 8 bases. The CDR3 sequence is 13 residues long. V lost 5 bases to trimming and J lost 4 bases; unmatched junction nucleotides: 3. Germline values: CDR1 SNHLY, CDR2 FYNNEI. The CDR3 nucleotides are TGTGCCAGCAGTCTCGACAGGGGCTATGGCTACACCTTC. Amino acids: CASSLDRGYGYTF.

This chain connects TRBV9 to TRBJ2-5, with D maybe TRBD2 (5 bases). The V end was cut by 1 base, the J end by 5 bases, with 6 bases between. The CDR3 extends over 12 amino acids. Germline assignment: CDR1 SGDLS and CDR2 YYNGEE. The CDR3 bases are TGTGCCAGCAGCGTAAGAGGGGAGACCCAGTACTTC. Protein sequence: CASSVRGETQYF.

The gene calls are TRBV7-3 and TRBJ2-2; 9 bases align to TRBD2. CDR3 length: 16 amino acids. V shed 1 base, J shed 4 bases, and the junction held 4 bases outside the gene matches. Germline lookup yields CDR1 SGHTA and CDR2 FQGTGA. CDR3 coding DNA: TGTGCCAGCAGCTTAAGCGGGGGGGCCTCCACCGGGGAGCTGTTTTTT. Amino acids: CASSLSGGASTGELFF.

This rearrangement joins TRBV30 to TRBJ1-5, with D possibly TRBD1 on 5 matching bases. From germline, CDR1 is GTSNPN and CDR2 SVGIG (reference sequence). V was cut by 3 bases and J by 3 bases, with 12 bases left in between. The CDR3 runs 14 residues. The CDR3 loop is CAWRASDTNQPQHF. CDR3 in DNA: TGTGCCTGGAGGGCGTCGGACACCAATCAGCCCCAGCATTTT.

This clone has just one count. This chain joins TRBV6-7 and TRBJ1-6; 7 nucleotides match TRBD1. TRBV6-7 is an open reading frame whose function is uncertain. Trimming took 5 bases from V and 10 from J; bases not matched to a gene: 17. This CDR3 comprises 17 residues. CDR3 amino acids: CASSPRERQGRQSPLHF. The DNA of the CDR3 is TGTGCCAGCAGTCCCCGTGAGAGACAGGGCAGGCAGTCACCCCTCCACTTT.

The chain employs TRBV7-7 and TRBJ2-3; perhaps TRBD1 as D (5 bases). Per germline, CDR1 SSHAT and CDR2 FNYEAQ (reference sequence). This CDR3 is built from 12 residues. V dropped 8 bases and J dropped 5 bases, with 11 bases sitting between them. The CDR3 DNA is TGTGCCAGCGGCCCTAGGGGAGATACGCAGTATTTT. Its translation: CASGPRGDTQYF. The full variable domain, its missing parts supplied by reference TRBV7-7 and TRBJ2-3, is GAGVSQSPRYKVTKRGQDVTLRCDPISSHATLYWYQQALGQGPEFLTYFNYEAQPDKSGLPSDRFSAERPEGSISTLTIQRTEQRDSAMYRCASGPRGDTQYFGPGTRLTVL.

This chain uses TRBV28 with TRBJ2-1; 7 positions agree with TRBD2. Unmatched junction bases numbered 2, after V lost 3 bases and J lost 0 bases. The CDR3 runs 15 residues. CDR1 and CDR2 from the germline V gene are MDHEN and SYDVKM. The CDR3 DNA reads TGTGCCAGCAGTTTTCGCGGGAGCTCCTACAATGAGCAGTTCTTC. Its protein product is CASSFRGSSYNEQFF. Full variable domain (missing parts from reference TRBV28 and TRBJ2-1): DVKVTQSSRYLVKRTGEKVFLECVQDMDHENMFWYRQDPGLGLRLIYFSYDVKMKEKGDIPEGYSVSREKKERFSLILESASTNQTSMYLCASSFRGSSYNEQFFGPGTRLTVL.

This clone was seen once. The CDR3 reads CAISEQGLALGPYGYTF. DNA for the CDR3: TGTGCCATCAGTGAGCAGGGGCTCGCACTCGGTCCGTATGGCTACACCTTC. This sequence joins TRBV10-3 and TRBJ1-2; tentative D call: TRBD1 (6 bases). With 2 bases removed from V and 5 bases from J, the gap between germline ends came to 21 bases. This CDR3 is built from 17 residues. Per the germline V gene, CDR1 is ENHRY and CDR2 is SYGVKD.

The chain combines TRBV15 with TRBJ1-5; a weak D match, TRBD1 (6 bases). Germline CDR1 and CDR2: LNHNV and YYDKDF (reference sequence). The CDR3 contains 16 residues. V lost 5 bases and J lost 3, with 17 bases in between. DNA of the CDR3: TGTGCCACCAGCCAAGGGGGAGGGTCCTACAATCAGCCCCAGCATTTT. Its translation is CATSQGGGSYNQPQHF.

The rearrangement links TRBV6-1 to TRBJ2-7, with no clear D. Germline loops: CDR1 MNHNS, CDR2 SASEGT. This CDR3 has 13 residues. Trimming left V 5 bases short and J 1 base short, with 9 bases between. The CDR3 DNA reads TGTGCCAGCAGTTCTATTCCTTCCTACGAGCAGTACTTC. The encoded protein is CASSSIPSYEQYF.

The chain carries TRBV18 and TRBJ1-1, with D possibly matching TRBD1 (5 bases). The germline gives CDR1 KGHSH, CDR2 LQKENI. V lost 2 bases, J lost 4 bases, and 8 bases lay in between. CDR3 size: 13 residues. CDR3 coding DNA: TGTGCCAGCTCACCAATGCAGGGCACTGAAGCTTTCTTT. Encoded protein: CASSPMQGTEAFF.

CDR3 protein: CASRPGEGYQPQHF. The CDR3, as DNA: TGTGCCAGCCGTCCAGGGGAAGGGTATCAGCCCCAGCATTTT. The chain recombines TRBV28 with TRBJ1-5; D is possibly TRBD1 (6 bases). The CDR3 is made up of 14 amino acids. CDR1 and CDR2 (germline): MDHEN, SYDVKM. The V and J ends lost 8 bases and 5 bases respectively, with 16 bases between them.

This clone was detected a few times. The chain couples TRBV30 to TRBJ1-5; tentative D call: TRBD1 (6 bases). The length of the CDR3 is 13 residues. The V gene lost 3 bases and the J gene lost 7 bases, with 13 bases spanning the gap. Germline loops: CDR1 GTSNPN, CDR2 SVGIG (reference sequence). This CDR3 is CAWSLTQGQPQHF. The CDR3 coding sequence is TGTGCCTGGAGCCTGACTCAGGGGCAGCCCCAGCATTTT.

The DNA of the CDR3 is TGCGCCAGCAGCTCGAACCCAGGGGGCCTTTCGAACACTGAAGCTTTCTTT. Its translation is CASSSNPGGLSNTEAFF. V and J are TRBV5-1 and TRBJ1-1; TRBD1 aligns across 8 bases. This CDR3 is 17 amino acids long. Germline lookup yields CDR1 SGHRS and CDR2 YFSETQ. The ends lost 3 bases at V and 1 base at J; junction bases unmatched: 11.

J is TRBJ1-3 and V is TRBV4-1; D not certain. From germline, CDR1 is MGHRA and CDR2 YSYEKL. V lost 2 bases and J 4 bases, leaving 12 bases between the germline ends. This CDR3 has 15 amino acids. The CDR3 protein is CASSQTNEFGNTIYF. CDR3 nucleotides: TGCGCCAGCAGCCAAACTAACGAGTTCGGAAACACCATATATTTT.

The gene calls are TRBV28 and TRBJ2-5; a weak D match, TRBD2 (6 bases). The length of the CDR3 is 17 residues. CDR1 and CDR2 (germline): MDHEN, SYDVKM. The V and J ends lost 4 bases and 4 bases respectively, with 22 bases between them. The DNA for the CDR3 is TGTGCCAGCAGTTCCCCTGTGATAGCGGAGGGTAGAGAGACCCAGTACTTC. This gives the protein CASSSPVIAEGRETQYF.

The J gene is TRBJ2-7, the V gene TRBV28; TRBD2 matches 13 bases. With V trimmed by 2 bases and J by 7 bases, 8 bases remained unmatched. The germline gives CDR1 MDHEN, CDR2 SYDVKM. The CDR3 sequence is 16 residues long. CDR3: CASSLPLAGGPGEQYF. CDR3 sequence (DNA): TGTGCCAGCAGTTTACCACTAGCGGGAGGGCCAGGAGAGCAGTACTTC.

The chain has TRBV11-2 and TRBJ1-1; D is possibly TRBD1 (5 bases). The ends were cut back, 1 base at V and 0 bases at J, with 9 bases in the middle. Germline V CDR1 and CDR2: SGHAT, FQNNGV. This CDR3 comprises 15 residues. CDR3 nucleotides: TGTGCCAGCAGCTTAGGAACGGGGGTGAACACTGAAGCTTTCTTT. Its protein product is CASSLGTGVNTEAFF.

CDR3 coding DNA: TGTGCCAGCGGGTTGACTCTGCGGGGCTACGAGCAGTACTTC. It codes for CASGLTLRGYEQYF. V usage is TRBV28 and J usage is TRBJ2-7, with D possibly matching TRBD2 (6 bases). CDR3 length: 14 amino acids. CDR1 is MDHEN, CDR2 SYDVKM, per germline. Trimming left V 8 bases short and J 3 bases short, with 17 bases between.

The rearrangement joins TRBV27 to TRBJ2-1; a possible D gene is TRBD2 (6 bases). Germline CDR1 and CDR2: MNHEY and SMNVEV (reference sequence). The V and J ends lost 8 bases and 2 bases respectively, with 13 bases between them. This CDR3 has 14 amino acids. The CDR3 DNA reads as TGTGCCAGCGCCTCGGGGGTGGCCTACAATGAGCAGTTCTTC. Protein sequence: CASASGVAYNEQFF.

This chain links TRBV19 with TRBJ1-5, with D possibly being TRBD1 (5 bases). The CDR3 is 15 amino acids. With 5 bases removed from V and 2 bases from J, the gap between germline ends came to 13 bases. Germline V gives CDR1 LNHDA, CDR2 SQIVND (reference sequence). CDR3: CASSLDREGNQPQHF. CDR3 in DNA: TGTGCCAGTAGTCTTGACAGAGAAGGCAATCAGCCCCAGCATTTT.

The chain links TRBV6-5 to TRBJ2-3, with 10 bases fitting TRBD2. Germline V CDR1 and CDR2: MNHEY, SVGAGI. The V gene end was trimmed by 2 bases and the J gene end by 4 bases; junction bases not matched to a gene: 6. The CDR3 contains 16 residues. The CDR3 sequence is CASSYASSGGADTQYF. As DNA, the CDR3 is TGTGCCAGCAGTTACGCCTCTAGCGGGGGCGCAGATACGCAGTATTTT.

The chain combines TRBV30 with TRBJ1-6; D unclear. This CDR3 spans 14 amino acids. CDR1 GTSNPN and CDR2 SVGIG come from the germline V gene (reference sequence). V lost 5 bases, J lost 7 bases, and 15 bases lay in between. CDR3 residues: CAWERGGYNSPLHF. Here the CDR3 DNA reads TGTGCCTGGGAGAGAGGAGGGTACAATTCACCCCTCCACTTT.

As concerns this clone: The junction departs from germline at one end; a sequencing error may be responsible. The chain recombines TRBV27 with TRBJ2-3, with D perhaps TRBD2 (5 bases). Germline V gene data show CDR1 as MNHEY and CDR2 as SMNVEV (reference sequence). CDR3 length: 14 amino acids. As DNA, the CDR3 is TGTGCCAACCCCGACTACTATGGCACAGATACACAGTATTTT. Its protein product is CANPDYYGTDTQYF.

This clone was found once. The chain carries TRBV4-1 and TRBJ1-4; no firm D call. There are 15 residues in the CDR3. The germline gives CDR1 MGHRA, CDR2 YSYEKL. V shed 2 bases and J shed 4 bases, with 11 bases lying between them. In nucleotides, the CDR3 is TGCGCCAGCAGCCAATACGAGGGTAGTAATGAAAAACTGTTTTTT. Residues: CASSQYEGSNEKLFF.

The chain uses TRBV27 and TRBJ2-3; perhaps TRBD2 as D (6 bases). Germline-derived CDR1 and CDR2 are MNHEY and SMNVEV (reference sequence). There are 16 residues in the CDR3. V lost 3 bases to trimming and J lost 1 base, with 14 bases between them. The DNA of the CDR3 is TGTGCCAGCAGTTTGGGAATCGGGGGTCGCACAGATACGCAGTATTTT. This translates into CASSLGIGGRTDTQYF.